This T cell receptor beta chain was profiled in a study of shared clonotypes between healthy human individuals. General study points: Few donors restricted represented genetic and exposure-history diversity.

Splitting the CD4+ cells yielded a CD45RA+ naive subset and a CD45RA-negative memory subset. CDR1 and CDR2 (germline): SGHVS, FQNEAQ. V gave up 0 bases and J gave up 1 base, with 16 bases separating them. The CDR3 totals 18 residues. Several immunoSEQ plates held equal portions of the genomic DNA taken from each subset. Sorted-subset replicate PCRs used about 200 ng DNA, about 30,000 T cell genomes. Profiled with immunoSEQ multiplex PCR; TCRdb holds only in-frame clones, not every one. The data contain 850,000 to 1,100,000 clones, 60% to 80% of them singletons. Note on this clone: Its specificity is unknown.

The sample taken for sequencing was memory CD4+ T cells from PBMCs. Subset here: CD45RA-negative fraction. The sequence was obtained from a man aged 18 to 30 in good health. Some clones in this sample may be carry-over from other donors' samples. The chain links TRBV7-8 to TRBJ2-1; a possible D gene is TRBD1 (6 bases). The CDR3 loop reads CASSLAGAGARSYNEQFF. The CDR3 nucleotides are TGTGCCAGCAGCTTAGCGGGGGCCGGGGCCCGATCCTACAATGAGCAGTTCTTC. Together with reference TRBV7-8 and TRBJ2-1, the CDR3 gives the full variable domain: GAGVSQSPRYKVAKRGQDVALRCDPISGHVSLFWYQQALGQGPEFLTYFQNEAQLDKSGLPSDRFFAERPEGSVSTLKIQRTQQEDSAVYLCASSLAGAGARSYNEQFFGPGTRLTVL.